This TCR beta chain originates from a study of vaccination and CD4 T cells after COVID-19. Study-level information: Culture controls were given either a CEFX pool, an HIV-1 Nef pool, or no peptide.

CDR3 length: 13 amino acids. Germline CDR1 and CDR2: LNHDA and SQIVND (reference sequence). V shed 3 bases and J shed 4 bases, with 9 bases lying between them. Cultured CD4+ T-cell DNA underwent Oncomine TCR Beta short-read sequencing. MiXCR, applied by TCRdb to the PCR reads, yields one record per CDR3 protein. The sample shows tens of thousands of distinct CDR3 sequences, over 40% of them seen only once. To note about this clonotype: Its antigen is still unknown.

Indicated treatment: roughly 10-day PBMC culture with coronavirus spike peptide pools or control peptides (ViraFEST assay). ViraFEST enlarged antigen-specific T cell populations with peptide pools and afterwards sequenced TCRs. Specimen: CD4+ T cells from blood, cultured in vitro. V and J are TRBV19 and TRBJ1-1, with a weak D call TRBD1 (6 bases). The receptor comes from a human donor who had recovered from COVID-19. CDR3 amino acids: CASSMGGVTEAFF. CDR3 DNA: TGTGCCAGTAGTATGGGGGGCGTCACTGAAGCTTTCTTT.